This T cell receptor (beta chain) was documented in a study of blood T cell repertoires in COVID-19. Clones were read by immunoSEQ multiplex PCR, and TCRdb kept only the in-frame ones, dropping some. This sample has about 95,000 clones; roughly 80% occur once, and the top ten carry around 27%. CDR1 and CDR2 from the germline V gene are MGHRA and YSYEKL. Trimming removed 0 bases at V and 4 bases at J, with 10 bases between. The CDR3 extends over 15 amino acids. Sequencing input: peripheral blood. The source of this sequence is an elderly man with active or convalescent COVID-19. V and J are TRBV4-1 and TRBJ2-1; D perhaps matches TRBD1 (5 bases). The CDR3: CASSQDGAAYNEQFF. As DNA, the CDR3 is TGCGCCAGCAGCCAAGATGGGGCAGCGTACAATGAGCAGTTCTTC.